This entry describes one T cell receptor beta chain. Antigen unknown. The data originate from a study of identical twins. The study's findings and limits: The authors drew conclusions from cross-sectional statistical analysis rather than following the same donors. Insertions ran lower in abundant cord blood beta clonotypes, though not in memory repertoires. Invariant cells of the MAIT and iNKT types might have partly distorted the zero-insertion analyses.

TCRdb reprocessed the 5' RACE reads via MiXCR and lists one record per CDR3 protein. The data contain more than 400,000 distinct CDR3 sequences, 12% to 15% of them seen just once; the ten biggest clones take up nearly 0.45%. Everyone who gave samples was a healthy Caucasian. These data were likewise used in another study, on yellow fever vaccine responses in identical twins.

The origin of this receptor is a young woman in good health. The material sequenced was CD4+ T cells sorted from blood.

The CDR3 loop reads CAISGGGLRGEAFF. The CDR3 coding sequence is TGTGCCATCAGTGGTGGGGGGCTCAGGGGTGAAGCTTTCTTT. The chain employs TRBV10-3 and TRBJ1-1, with D possibly TRBD1 on 6 matching bases. V was shortened by 4 bases and J by 7 bases, with 16 bases between the two germline ends. This CDR3 has 14 residues. The germline gives CDR1 ENHRY, CDR2 SYGVKD.